The present entry profiles one T cell receptor beta chain with its context. This record comes from a study of Graves' ophthalmopathy and Graves' hyperthyroidism. Losses at the gene ends were 1 base for V and 3 bases for J; bases not matched to a gene: 6. CDR1 SGHTA and CDR2 FQGNSA come from the germline V gene. The CDR3 sequence is 16 residues long. CDR3 regions of TCR beta were amplified from RNA transcripts. Scientists carried out first-round RT-PCR using HTBI primers and then a second-round multiplex PCR. From the multiplex PCR reads, TCRdb called clonotypes with MiXCR, one entry per CDR3 protein. The sample lists about 210,000 distinct CDR3 sequences, under 30% occurring once.

V and J are TRBV7-2 and TRBJ2-7, with 10 bases fitting TRBD2. The sequenced sample was peripheral blood. The TCR sequence derives from a man between 50 and 59 years old with Graves' ophthalmopathy. For the CDR3, the DNA is TGTGCCAGCAGCTTAGATGGTTCTAGCGGGAGCTACGAGCAGTACTTC. Encoded protein: CASSLDGSSGSYEQYF.